Sequencing of this TCR beta chain was carried out in a study of immune evolution from preneoplasia to lung adenocarcinoma. Each case's diagnosis was confirmed by two pathologists on H&E. The CDR3 contains 13 residues. Per germline, CDR1 MNHNS and CDR2 SASEGT. V lost 7 bases to trimming and J lost 7 bases; unmatched junction nucleotides: 7. Data came from immunoSEQ multiplex PCR; TCRdb stores just in-frame clones and leaves some out. Here the sample spans about 4,900 clones, 70% to 80% being singletons. This TCR derives from a person aged 60-79 years with lung adenocarcinoma. This rearrangement joins TRBV6-1 to TRBJ1-5, with 7 positions matching TRBD1. Sequencing was carried out using FFPE minimally invasive lung adenocarcinoma tissue. The CDR3 DNA reads TGTGCCAGCATAGAACAGGGGAGGCAGCCCCAGCATTTT. It translates to CASIEQGRQPQHF.